These T cell receptor beta chains were read from a single sample in a study of identical twins. TCRdb independently ran MiXCR on the 5' RACE reads; one entry per CDR3 protein. The table shows around 230,000 distinct CDR3 sequences, with roughly a tenth occurring only once. The sequencing input was memory (CD45RO+) T cells sorted from blood. The receptors here all came from a woman aged 18-29 years in good health. CDR3s include the opening cysteine and the closing phenylalanine or tryptophan. D genes are given only for firm matches. The size entry is marked missing in some rows and otherwise reads once, few, many or a size class.

size	D	V	J	CDR3	DNA
many	TRBD1	TRBV2	TRBJ1-1	CATRDREIAEAFF	TGTGCCACCCGGGACAGGGAAATTGCTGAAGCTTTCTTT
.	TRBD1	TRBV7-9	TRBJ1-1	CASSSTGATEAFF	TGTGCCAGCAGCTCGACAGGGGCCACTGAAGCTTTCTTT
.	.	TRBV5-1	TRBJ1-1	CASTTEEGGFTEAFF	TGCGCCAGCACCACCGAGGAGGGAGGTTTCACTGAAGCTTTCTTT
few	.	TRBV20-1	TRBJ1-1	CSARGDLRGAFF	TGCAGTGCTAGAGGGGATCTCCGAGGCGCTTTCTTT
many	TRBD1	TRBV5-1	TRBJ2-7	CASSPTGQDLYEQYF	TGCGCCAGCAGCCCGACGGGACAGGACCTCTACGAGCAGTACTTC
.	TRBD1	TRBV4-3	TRBJ1-1	CATIRGRNTEAFF	TGCGCCACCATCAGGGGGCGGAACACTGAAGCTTTCTTT
many	TRBD2	TRBV18	TRBJ2-3	CASSRIAGEDTQYF	TGTGCCAGCTCACGAATAGCGGGGGAAGATACGCAGTATTTT
few	.	TRBV5-1	TRBJ1-6	CASSSTGPGSPLHF	TGCGCCAGCAGCTCCACAGGGCCGGGTTCACCCCTCCACTTT
many	.	TRBV24-1	TRBJ1-1	CATSDCQGLKAEAFF	TGTGCCACCAGTGATTGCCAGGGTCTTAAAGCTGAAGCTTTCTTT
.	TRBD2	TRBV5-4	TRBJ2-2	CASSVGLAGGNTGELFF	TGTGCCAGCAGCGTGGGACTAGCGGGAGGGAACACCGGGGAGCTGTTTTTT
many	.	TRBV4-2	TRBJ1-2	CASSPNEQSDTSVF	TGTGCCAGCAGCCCAAACGAACAGAGTGATACCTCCGTCTTC
.	.	TRBV27	TRBJ2-7	CASSRRSDATYEQYF	TGTGCCAGCAGTCGCCGGTCCGACGCGACCTACGAGCAGTACTTC
.	.	TRBV20-1	TRBJ2-5	CSAPGLGETQYF	TGCAGTGCGCCGGGGTTGGGGGAGACCCAGTACTTC
.	TRBD2	TRBV12-3/TRBV12-4	TRBJ2-1	CASSGSGGILNEQFF	TGTGCCAGCAGCGGCAGCGGGGGGATCCTGAATGAGCAGTTCTTC
.	.	TRBV5-1	TRBJ1-2	CASSLGLGDTVAYGYTF	TGCGCCAGCAGCTTGGGTTTGGGGGACACCGTAGCGTATGGCTACACCTTC
many	.	TRBV24-1	TRBJ1-1	CATDPEAFF	TGTGCCACCGATCCTGAAGCTTTCTTT
medium-sized	.	TRBV9	TRBJ2-6	CASSIIANSGANVLTF	TGTGCCAGCAGCATAATAGCGAACTCTGGGGCCAACGTCCTGACTTTC
few	TRBD2	TRBV20-1	TRBJ2-3	CSARDRTSGSVDTQYF	TGCAGTGCTAGAGATAGGACTAGCGGGAGCGTAGATACGCAGTATTTT
few	.	TRBV20-1	TRBJ2-6	CSARGVRGRSSGANVLTF	TGCAGTGCCAGAGGGGTAAGAGGGAGGTCCTCTGGGGCCAACGTCCTGACTTTC
many	.	TRBV7-9	TRBJ2-7	CASSPTGAGTHYEQYF	TGTGCCAGCAGCCCAACTGGGGCCGGGACTCACTACGAGCAGTACTTC
few	.	TRBV2	TRBJ2-1	CASKRTVGGNEQFF	TGTGCCAGCAAGCGGACAGTGGGAGGGAATGAGCAGTTCTTC
few	.	TRBV6-1	TRBJ2-7	CASMPPSLYEQYF	TGTGCCAGCATGCCTCCCTCCCTCTACGAGCAGTACTTC
.	.	TRBV10-3	TRBJ2-7	CATGLNYEQYF	TGTGCCACCGGTTTAAACTACGAGCAGTACTTC
.	TRBD2	TRBV11-1	TRBJ2-1	CASSTGTSGRTVYNEQFF	TGTGCCAGCAGCACCGGGACTAGCGGGAGGACGGTCTACAATGAGCAGTTCTTC
.	.	TRBV6-5	TRBJ2-7	CASSSPTGTGYQQYF	TGTGCCAGCAGTTCCCCGACCGGGACTGGCTATCAGCAGTACTTC
.	TRBD1	TRBV19	TRBJ2-1	CASSTGTGSNEQFF	TGTGCCAGTAGCACCGGGACAGGGTCCAATGAGCAGTTCTTC
few	TRBD1	TRBV30	TRBJ2-3	CACKTGQATDTQYF	TGTGCCTGTAAGACGGGACAGGCCACAGATACGCAGTATTTT
few	TRBD2	TRBV11-1	TRBJ2-5	CASSLLGLAGGYQETQYF	TGTGCCAGCAGCTTATTGGGACTAGCGGGAGGATATCAAGAGACCCAGTACTTC
.	TRBD2	TRBV20-1	TRBJ2-1	CSAREGGRARHEQFF	TGCAGTGCTAGAGAGGGCGGGAGGGCCCGACATGAGCAGTTCTTC
few	.	TRBV19	TRBJ2-4	CASMVGQGGYIQYF	TGTGCCAGTATGGTCGGGCAGGGAGGATACATTCAGTACTTC
many	.	TRBV27	TRBJ1-2	CASSHRTANYGYTF	TGTGCCAGCAGTCACCGGACAGCGAACTATGGCTACACCTTC
.	TRBD2	TRBV11-3	TRBJ2-2	CASSPRGGYTGELFF	TGTGCCAGCAGCCCCCGGGGGGGTTACACCGGGGAGCTGTTTTTT
.	.	TRBV18	TRBJ2-1	CAGSRSYNEQFF	TGTGCCGGGTCTAGGTCCTACAATGAGCAGTTCTTC
many	.	TRBV3-1	TRBJ1-2	CASSQELRQGYTF	TGTGCCAGCAGCCAAGAACTGAGACAGGGCTACACCTTC
.	TRBD1	TRBV7-8	TRBJ1-1	CASSPSLPGGGGFTEAFF	TGTGCCAGCAGCCCCTCCCTTCCAGGGGGCGGAGGGTTCACTGAAGCTTTCTTT
.	.	TRBV2	TRBJ1-5	CASSVGAGLGQPQHF	TGTGCCAGCAGTGTTGGGGCGGGTCTGGGTCAGCCCCAGCATTTT
many	TRBD1	TRBV13	TRBJ2-1	CASSLRRGQDNEQFF	TGTGCCAGCAGCTTAAGACGAGGACAGGACAATGAGCAGTTCTTC
many	.	TRBV4-3	TRBJ2-5	CASSQELIRGGQETQYF	TGCGCCAGCAGCCAAGAACTTATCAGGGGCGGCCAAGAGACCCAGTACTTC
few	.	TRBV2	TRBJ1-1	CASTLYEGEAFF	TGTGCCAGCACCCTGTACGAGGGGGAAGCTTTCTTT
.	.	TRBV5-6	TRBJ1-1	CASSFFGGSGTEAFF	TGTGCCAGCAGCTTTTTTGGGGGTTCCGGCACTGAAGCTTTCTTT
many	TRBD1	TRBV10-3	TRBJ1-6	CAIRQGENSPLHF	TGTGCCATCAGGCAGGGGGAAAACTCACCCCTCCACTTT
.	.	TRBV7-8	TRBJ1-5	CASSLESNQPQHF	TGTGCCAGCAGCTTAGAATCTAATCAGCCCCAGCATTTT
.	TRBD1	TRBV6-2/TRBV6-3	TRBJ1-2	CASSYVRGRQGFTF	TGTGCCAGCAGCTACGTCAGGGGGCGTCAAGGCTTCACCTTC
.	TRBD1	TRBV3-1	TRBJ1-4	CASSLTGGREKLFF	TGTGCCAGCAGCCTAACAGGGGGCAGGGAAAAACTGTTTTTT
few	TRBD1	TRBV18	TRBJ2-1	CASSGQGAAYNEQFF	TGTGCCAGCTCAGGACAGGGGGCCGCCTACAATGAGCAGTTCTTC
few	.	TRBV7-9	TRBJ1-1	CASSSLGTEAFF	TGTGCCAGCAGCAGTCTCGGGACTGAAGCTTTCTTT
.	.	TRBV29-1	TRBJ2-7	CSVIQFGRYEQYF	TGCAGCGTGATACAGTTCGGAAGGTACGAGCAGTACTTC
few	TRBD2	TRBV11-1	TRBJ2-1	CASSYQRWTSGREVPGNEQFF	TGTGCCAGCAGCTACCAACGGTGGACTAGCGGGAGAGAGGTCCCCGGCAATGAGCAGTTCTTC